This TCR beta chain was identified during a study of OX40 agonist ivuxolimab in advanced cancers. Overall study: An agonistic anti-OX40 (CD134) antibody, ivuxolimab, was used to treat the patients. Three patients showed partial responses: one hepatocellular carcinoma and two cutaneous melanoma cases. Findings and limits, study-wide: At 0.1-3.0 mg/kg, partial responders had clonal expansion among the lowest observed.

Sequencing used immunoSEQ multiplex PCR; TCRdb keeps in-frame clones, though not all of them. The data hold under 35,000 clones, with roughly 80% observed a single time. To note about this clone: Its cognate antigen is unknown.

This TCR came from an adult with an advanced solid tumor such as melanoma, head and neck, liver or kidney cancer. Source: CD4+ or CD8+ T cells sorted from blood, taken in a trial of the OX40 agonist ivuxolimab.

CDR3 coding DNA: TGTGCCAGCAGCCCGGACAGGGGGAAAGGGGCCCAGTACTTC. The encoded protein is CASSPDRGKGAQYF. The chain carries TRBV2 and TRBJ2-5; 10 bases agree with TRBD1. Per the germline V gene, CDR1 is SNHLY and CDR2 is FYNNEI. J lost 9 bases, V lost 6 bases, and 10 bases had no gene match. The CDR3 covers 14 residues.